This TCR beta chain was sequenced for a study of T cell clonality in common variable immunodeficiency. Findings and caveats of the study: Fewer deletions and N-nucleotide insertions were reportedly seen in common variable immunodeficiency TCR beta sequences. Compared with controls, CVID subjects had fewer shared TCRbeta clones. Repertoire-complication correlations in CVID were limited by patient heterogeneity. CVID subjects had higher TCRbeta clonality than healthy controls, most marked in about a third.

Donors gave 5 to 8 ml heparinized peripheral whole blood. Germline CDR1 reads SGHRS; CDR2 reads YFSETQ. The CDR3 runs to 17 residues. V was clipped by 0 bases and J by 6 bases, with 19 bases between them. With regard to this clone: What it recognizes is unknown. The read terminates 3 residues ahead of where the CDR3 ends, so the germline J gene completes it.

Measured with immunoSEQ multiplex PCR; TCRdb has only the in-frame clones, and not every one. The sample gives 25,000 to 30,000 clones, none seen only once, and the top ten clones hold 3.2%. This chain links TRBV5-1 with TRBJ2-1, with D tentatively TRBD2 (7 bases). This clonotype was obtained from a human donor with common variable immunodeficiency. The sequenced material came from peripheral blood mononuclear cells. The chain's CDR3 is CASSLGGLAVGRNEQFF. The CDR3 DNA, read in part, is TGCGCCAGCAGCTTGGGGGGGCTAGCGGTTGGACGCAATGAG.